This T cell receptor (beta chain) was captured in a study of long-term antiretroviral therapy in people with HIV. Study-wide results and caveats: Among HIV repertoires, CDR3 length ranges were narrower than those of controls. Post-ART, diversity grew, though it stayed under transplant donor control levels.

Survey level was the resolution at which the v3.0 immunoSEQ assay ran. The protocol was immunoSEQ multiplex PCR, while the TCRdb copy is restricted to in-frame clones and leaves out a portion. The sample holds 20,000 to 30,000 clones, about 85% seen once. Each donor had at least one pre-ART and at least two post-ART PBMC samples. Germline V gives CDR1 LNHDA, CDR2 SQIVND (reference sequence). The V segment lost 3 bases and the J segment 4 bases; nucleotides outside the gene matches: 3. The CDR3 totals 14 residues. This clone was found a few times. What it recognizes is unknown. The material was unsorted PBMCs, obtained 2.3 years after starting antiretroviral therapy. This chain links TRBV19 with TRBJ2-1; 7 bases match TRBD2. The receptor was isolated from a man aged 35 to 55 with HIV. The CDR3 region has the DNA TGTGCCAGTAGTATCGGGGGGTCATACAATGAGCAGTTCTTC. Encoded protein: CASSIGGSYNEQFF.